This section outlines one TCR beta chain sequence together with its context. The sample belongs to a study of patients and donors after allogeneic stem cell transplantation. V was pared by 6 bases and J by 11 bases, with 25 bases between. The CDR3 is 15 amino acids. TCRdb fed the RT-PCR reads into MiXCR, producing one record per CDR3 protein. The table lists about a million distinct CDR3 sequences, roughly 18% of them singletons. This receptor was taken from a human donor who was either an allogeneic HSCT recipient or a stem cell or donor lymphocyte infusion donor (not recorded which). It is not recorded whose cells these are; they may come from a transplant donor. The J gene is TRBJ1-1, the V gene TRBV12-3 or TRBV12-4; a weak D match, TRBD1 (5 bases). Sample: blood, either unsorted or a sorted T cell fraction (not recorded which). DNA for the CDR3: TGTGCCAGCAGCCTCCGGGACCGACCCTTGGGTTATGCTTTCTTT. As protein: CASSLRDRPLGYAFF.